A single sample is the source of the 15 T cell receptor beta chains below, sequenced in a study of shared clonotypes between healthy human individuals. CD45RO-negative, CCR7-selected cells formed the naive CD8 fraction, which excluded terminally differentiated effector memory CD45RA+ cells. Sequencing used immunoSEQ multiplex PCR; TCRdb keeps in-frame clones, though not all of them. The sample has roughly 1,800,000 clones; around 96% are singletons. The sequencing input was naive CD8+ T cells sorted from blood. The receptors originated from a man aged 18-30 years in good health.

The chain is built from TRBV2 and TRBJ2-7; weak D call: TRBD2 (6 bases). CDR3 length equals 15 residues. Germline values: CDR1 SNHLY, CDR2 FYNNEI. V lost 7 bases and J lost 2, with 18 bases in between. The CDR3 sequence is CASTGGWGGTYEQYF. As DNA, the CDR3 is TGTGCCAGCACCGGGGGATGGGGCGGGACCTACGAGCAGTACTTC.

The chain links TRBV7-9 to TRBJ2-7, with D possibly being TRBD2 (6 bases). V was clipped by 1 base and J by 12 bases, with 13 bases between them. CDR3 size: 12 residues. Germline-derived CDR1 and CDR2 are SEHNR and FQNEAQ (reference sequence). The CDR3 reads CASSLDRDWTYF. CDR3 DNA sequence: TGTGCCAGCAGCTTAGACCGGGACTGGACGTACTTC.

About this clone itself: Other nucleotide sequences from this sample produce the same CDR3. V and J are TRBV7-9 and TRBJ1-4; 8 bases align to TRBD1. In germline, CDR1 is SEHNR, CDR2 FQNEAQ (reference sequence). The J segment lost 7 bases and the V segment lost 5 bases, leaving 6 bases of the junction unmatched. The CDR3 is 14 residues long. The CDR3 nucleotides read TGTGCCAGCAGCCGGCAGGGGGCAGGTGAAAAACTGTTTTTT. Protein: CASSRQGAGEKLFF.

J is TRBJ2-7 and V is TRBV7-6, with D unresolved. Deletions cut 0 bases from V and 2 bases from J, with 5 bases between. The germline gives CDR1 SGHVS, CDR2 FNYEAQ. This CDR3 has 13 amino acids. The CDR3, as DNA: TGTGCCAGCAGCTTAGCGGAGCCCTACGAGCAGTACTTC. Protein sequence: CASSLAEPYEQYF.

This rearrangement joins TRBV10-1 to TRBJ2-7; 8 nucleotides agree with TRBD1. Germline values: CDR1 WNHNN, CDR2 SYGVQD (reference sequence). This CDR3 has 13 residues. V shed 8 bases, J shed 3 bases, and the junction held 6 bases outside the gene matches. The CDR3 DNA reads TGCGCCAGCCGAATGGACAGGGACTACGAGCAGTACTTC. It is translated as CASRMDRDYEQYF.

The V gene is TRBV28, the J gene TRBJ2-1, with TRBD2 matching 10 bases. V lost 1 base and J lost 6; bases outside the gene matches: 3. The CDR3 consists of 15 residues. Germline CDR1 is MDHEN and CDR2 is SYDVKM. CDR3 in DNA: TGTGCCAGCAGTTTATCCCCTAGCGGGGGCAATGAGCAGTTCTTC. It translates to CASSLSPSGGNEQFF.

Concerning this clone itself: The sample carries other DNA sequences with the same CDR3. The CDR3 nucleotides are TGTGCCAGCAGTTTATCGACGGGGGCCGAAGCTTTCTTT. It codes for CASSLSTGAEAFF. The chain recombines TRBV27 with TRBJ1-1; TRBD1 is a possible D gene (6 bases). This CDR3 is built from 13 residues. CDR1 is MNHEY, CDR2 SMNVEV, per germline (reference sequence). Trimming took off 0 bases at V and 8 bases at J, with 10 bases between the two ends.

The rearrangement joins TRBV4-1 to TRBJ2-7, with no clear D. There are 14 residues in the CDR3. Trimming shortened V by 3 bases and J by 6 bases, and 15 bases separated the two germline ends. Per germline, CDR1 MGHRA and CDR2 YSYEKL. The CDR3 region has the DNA TGCGCCAGCAGCCAGTCCGGTGGTGGTAGCGAGCAGTACTTC. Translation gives CASSQSGGGSEQYF.

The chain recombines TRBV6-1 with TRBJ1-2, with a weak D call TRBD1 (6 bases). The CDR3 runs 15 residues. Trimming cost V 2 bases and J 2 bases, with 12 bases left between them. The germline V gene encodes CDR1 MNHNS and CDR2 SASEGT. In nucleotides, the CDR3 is TGTGCCAGCAGTGAATTGACTGGGACAAACTATGGCTACACCTTC. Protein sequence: CASSELTGTNYGYTF.

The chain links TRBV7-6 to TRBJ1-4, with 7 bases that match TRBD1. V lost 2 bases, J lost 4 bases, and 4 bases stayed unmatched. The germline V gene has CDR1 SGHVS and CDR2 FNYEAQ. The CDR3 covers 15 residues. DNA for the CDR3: TGTGCCAGCAGCTTACAGGGGGGGGATAATGAAAAACTGTTTTTT. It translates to CASSLQGGDNEKLFF.

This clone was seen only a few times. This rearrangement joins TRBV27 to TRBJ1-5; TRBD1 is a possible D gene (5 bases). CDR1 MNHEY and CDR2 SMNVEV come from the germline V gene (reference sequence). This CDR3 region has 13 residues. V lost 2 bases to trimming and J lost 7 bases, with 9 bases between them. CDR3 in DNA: TGTGCCAGCAGTTTAACAGGTCACCAGCCCCAGCATTTT. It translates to CASSLTGHQPQHF.

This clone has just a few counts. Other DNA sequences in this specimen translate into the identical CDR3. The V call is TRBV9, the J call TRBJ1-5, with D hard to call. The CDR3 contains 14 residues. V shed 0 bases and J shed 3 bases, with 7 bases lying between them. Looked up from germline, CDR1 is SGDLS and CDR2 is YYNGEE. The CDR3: CASSVDGYNQPQHF. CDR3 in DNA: TGTGCCAGCAGCGTAGACGGCTACAATCAGCCCCAGCATTTT.

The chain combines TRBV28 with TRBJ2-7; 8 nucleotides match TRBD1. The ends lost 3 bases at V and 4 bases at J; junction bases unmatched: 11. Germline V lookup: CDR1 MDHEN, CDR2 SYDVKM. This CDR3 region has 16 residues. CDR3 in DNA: TGTGCCAGCAGTTTTCCCGGGACAGGCCTTCCATACGAGCAGTACTTC. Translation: CASSFPGTGLPYEQYF.

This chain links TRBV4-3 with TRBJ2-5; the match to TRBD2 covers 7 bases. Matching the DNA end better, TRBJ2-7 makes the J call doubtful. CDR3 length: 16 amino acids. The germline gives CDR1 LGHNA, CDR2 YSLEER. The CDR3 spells CASSQEALADYYEQYF. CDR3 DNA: TGCGCCAGCAGCCAAGAAGCTCTAGCGGATTACTACGAGCAGTACTTC.

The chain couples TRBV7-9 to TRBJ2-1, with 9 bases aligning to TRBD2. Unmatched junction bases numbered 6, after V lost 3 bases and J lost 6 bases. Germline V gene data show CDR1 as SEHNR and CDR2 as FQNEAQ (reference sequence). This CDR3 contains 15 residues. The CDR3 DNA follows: TGTGCCAGCAGCTTGATAGCGGGAGCAGTCAATGAGCAGTTCTTC. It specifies CASSLIAGAVNEQFF.